One and the same sample provided the 27 T cell receptor beta chains below, sequenced in a study of T cells in Graves' hyperthyroidism and ophthalmopathy. RNA transcripts were the template for amplifying TCR beta CDR3 regions. A first-round RT-PCR of the TCR CDR3 used the HTBI primer set. TCRdb called the multiplex PCR reads again in MiXCR, with one record for every CDR3 protein. The table has more than 500,000 distinct CDR3 sequences, around 46% seen once. Source material: peripheral blood or thyroid tissue (not recorded which). The receptor source for this set is an adult woman with Graves' disease, either hyperthyroidism or ophthalmopathy (not recorded which).

V and J are TRBV2 and TRBJ2-5; TRBD2 might be the D (5 bases). Germline loops: CDR1 SNHLY, CDR2 FYNNEI. The ends were cut back, 7 bases at V and 5 bases at J, with 8 bases in the middle. The CDR3 contains 11 residues. Here the CDR3 DNA reads TGTGCCAGCATCGGGATGGAGACCCAGTACTTC. As protein: CASIGMETQYF. The whole variable domain, remainder taken from reference TRBV2 and TRBJ2-5, is EPEVTQTPSHQVTQMGQEVILRCVPISNHLYFYWYRQILGQKVEFLVSFYNNEISEKSEIFDDQFSVERPDGSNFTLKIRSTKLEDSAMYFCASIGMETQYFGPGTRLLVL.

The gene calls are TRBV2 and TRBJ1-2; 7 bases are shared with TRBD1. This CDR3 spans 11 amino acids. In germline, CDR1 is SNHLY, CDR2 FYNNEI. Trimming at V came to 8 bases and at J to 12 bases, leaving 9 bases not matched to a gene. Written as DNA, the CDR3 is TGTGCCAGCCAGGGGGATGCTGGAAACACCTTC. Protein: CASQGDAGNTF.

As DNA, the CDR3 is TGTGCCAGCAGCTTAGTGCCGGGAGGTGGCGGGGTTAACACCGGGGAGCTGTTTTTT. Amino acids: CASSLVPGGGGVNTGELFF. J is TRBJ2-2 and V is TRBV7-8; 7 bases are a match to TRBD2. Germline assignment: CDR1 SGHVS and CDR2 FQNEAQ. The CDR3 spans 19 residues. Germline trimming cut 1 base from V and 2 bases from J; bases unmatched to any gene: 13. Using reference TRBV7-8 and TRBJ2-2 for the parts outside the CDR3, the full variable domain is GAGVSQSPRYKVAKRGQDVALRCDPISGHVSLFWYQQALGQGPEFLTYFQNEAQLDKSGLPSDRFFAERPEGSVSTLKIQRTQQEDSAVYLCASSLVPGGGGVNTGELFFGEGSRLTVL.

The chain uses TRBV20-1 and TRBJ2-5, with TRBD2 matching over 13 bases. The CDR3 contains 14 residues. The germline CDR1 and CDR2 sequences are DFQATT and SNEGSKA (reference sequence). DNA of the CDR3: TGCAGCCACGGACTAGCGGGAGTGAGTGAGACCCAGTACTTC. Amino acids: CSHGLAGVSETQYF.

In this sample, this clonotype turned up many times. The chain carries TRBV3-1 and TRBJ2-5; no definite D call. The CDR3 has 13 amino acids. The germline V gene has CDR1 LGHDT and CDR2 YNNKEL (reference sequence). With 1 base removed from V and 4 bases from J, the gap between germline ends came to 7 bases. CDR3 loop: CASSQATTETQYF. The CDR3 nucleotides read TGTGCCAGCAGCCAAGCCACGACAGAGACCCAGTACTTC.

The chain carries TRBV12-3 or TRBV12-4 and TRBJ2-5; no definite D call. V was cut by 8 bases and J by 4 bases, with 11 bases left in between. The length of the CDR3 is 12 residues. The CDR3 region is CASQYAAETQYF. The CDR3 nucleotides are TGTGCCAGCCAGTATGCGGCAGAGACCCAGTACTTC.

This chain uses TRBV28 with TRBJ2-2, with 7 bases matching TRBD1. CDR1 is MDHEN, CDR2 SYDVKM, per germline. V was pared by 1 base and J by 6 bases, with 2 bases of the junction left unmatched. The CDR3 is 14 amino acids. The CDR3 DNA is TGTGCCAGCAGTTTATCCCAGGGGGCCGGGGAGCTGTTTTTT. Its protein product is CASSLSQGAGELFF.

Worth noting for this clonotype: One end of the junction varies from germline; a read error may be responsible. The V call is TRBV25-1, the J call TRBJ1-6, with D maybe TRBD1 (5 bases). The germline gives CDR1 MGHDK, CDR2 SYGVNS. The CDR3 contains 15 residues. DNA of the CDR3: TGTGCCGGCAGTTTCGGCGGGGGAGGTTATTCACCCCTCCACTTT. Translating it yields CAGSFGGGGYSPLHF.

Turning to this clonotype: A read error may account for a junction end that differs from germline. The chain is built from TRBV19 and TRBJ2-6; the D is unclear. CDR3 size: 9 residues. Germline CDR1 reads LNHDA; CDR2 reads SQIVND (reference sequence). The CDR3 region has the DNA TGTGCCAGTAGTGCCCGCCAGCCTTTC. Translated, it gives CASSARQPF. The full variable domain, in which reference TRBV19 and TRBJ2-6 provide the parts outside the CDR3, is DGGITQSPKYLFRKEGQNVTLSCEQNLNHDAMYWYRQDPGQGLRLIYYSQIVNDFQKGDIAEGYSVSREKKESFPLTVTSAQKNPTAFYLCASSARQPFGAGSRLTVL.

The V and J genes are TRBV7-2 and TRBJ2-5; D gene unclear. V was pared by 5 bases and J by 2 bases, with 9 bases between. Germline V gives CDR1 SGHTA, CDR2 FQGNSA. The CDR3 is made up of 13 amino acids. DNA for the CDR3: TGTGCCAGCAGCCAGTTAGATCAAGAGACCCAGTACTTC. Amino acid sequence: CASSQLDQETQYF.

This clonotype came up many times. J is TRBJ1-2 and V is TRBV7-9; D unclear. The CDR3 spans 16 residues. V was clipped by 0 bases and J by 0 bases, with 11 bases between them. Germline V lookup: CDR1 SEHNR, CDR2 FQNEAQ (reference sequence). The CDR3 protein is CASSLAYQDPNYGYTF. CDR3 DNA sequence: TGTGCCAGCAGCTTAGCGTACCAGGATCCTAACTATGGCTACACCTTC.

The V gene is TRBV7-3, the J gene TRBJ2-3; D is ambiguous. In germline, CDR1 is SGHTA, CDR2 FQGTGA. The CDR3 totals 13 residues. The V end lost 5 bases, the J end lost 4 bases, and 10 bases lay between the germline ends. The CDR3: CASSRTTSDTQYF. CDR3 DNA sequence: TGTGCCAGCAGCAGAACAACATCAGATACGCAGTATTTT.

On this clonotype itself: This may stem from a read error, because a much larger clone lies one nucleotide away. The genes are TRBV15 and TRBJ2-7, with 8 bases identical to TRBD2. With V trimmed by 6 bases and J by 3 bases, 4 bases remained unmatched. Looked up from germline, CDR1 is LNHNV and CDR2 is YYDKDF (reference sequence). CDR3 length: 13 amino acids. The CDR3 nucleotides read TGTGCCACCAGTCAGGCGGGAGGCTACGAGCAGTACTTC. It encodes CATSQAGGYEQYF.

There are many counts of this clonotype. The chain carries TRBV20-1 and TRBJ1-3, with 9 bases that match TRBD1. V gave up 1 base and J gave up 4 bases; unmatched junction bases: 2. Germline lookup yields CDR1 DFQATT and CDR2 SNEGSKA (reference sequence). The CDR3 length is 14 residues. This chain's CDR3 is CSARVGTGGNTIYF. In DNA form, the CDR3 reads TGCAGTGCTAGAGTAGGGACAGGGGGAAACACCATATATTTT.

CDR3 sequence (DNA): TGTGCCTGGAGGAAGTCGGCGGTGGGTGGCTACACCTTC. This translates into CAWRKSAVGGYTF. The rearrangement links TRBV30 to TRBJ1-2; D ambiguous. CDR1 GTSNPN and CDR2 SVGIG come from the germline V gene (reference sequence). V shed 3 bases and J shed 7 bases, with 15 bases lying between them. The CDR3 covers 13 residues.

CDR3 residues: CSARDLGRRLNTEAFF. In DNA, the CDR3 is TGCAGTGCTAGAGATCTAGGGCGGCGCCTGAACACTGAAGCTTTCTTT. V and J are TRBV20-1 and TRBJ1-1; no clear D. V lost 0 bases to trimming and J lost 0 bases, with 14 bases between them. Germline loops: CDR1 DFQATT, CDR2 SNEGSKA (reference sequence). The CDR3 runs 16 residues.

Remarks on this clonotype: The junction departs from germline at one end; a sequencing error may be responsible. The genes are TRBV25-1 and TRBJ1-6, with a tentative D call TRBD1 (5 bases). The CDR3 extends over 14 amino acids. Germline CDR1 is MGHDK and CDR2 is SYGVNS. CDR3 residues: CACSGGSYNSPLHF. The CDR3 coding sequence is TGTGCCTGCAGTGGGGGATCGTATAATTCACCCCTCCACTTT.

This clonotype was observed at least ten times. The rearrangement links TRBV24-1 to TRBJ1-5, with unresolved D. This CDR3 is 14 amino acids long. Germline-derived CDR1 and CDR2 are KGHDR and SFDVKD. The V end lost 5 bases, the J end lost 4 bases, and 11 bases lay between the germline ends. CDR3 coding DNA: TGTGCCACCAGTGGCCTGGGCTCGAATCAGCCCCAGCATTTT. It yields the protein CATSGLGSNQPQHF.

This chain joins TRBV29-1 and TRBJ1-2; 7 positions match TRBD1. In germline, CDR1 is SQVTM, CDR2 ANQGSEA. V gave up 1 base and J gave up 2 bases; unmatched junction bases: 1. This CDR3 is 13 amino acids long. The CDR3 here is CSVEAGQNYGYTF. CDR3 DNA sequence: TGCAGCGTTGAAGCGGGACAGAACTATGGCTACACCTTC.

The genes are TRBV29-1 and TRBJ2-5; 10 positions match TRBD1. This CDR3 region has 13 residues. Germline CDR1 reads SQVTM; CDR2 reads ANQGSEA. V gave up 4 bases and J gave up 5 bases; unmatched junction bases: 4. CDR3 protein: CSVATGGMETQYF. CDR3 coding DNA: TGCAGCGTTGCGACAGGGGGCATGGAGACCCAGTACTTC.

This clonotype was seen more than once but under ten times. The genes are TRBV29-1 and TRBJ1-2; TRBD1 is a possible D gene (5 bases). Germline values: CDR1 SQVTM, CDR2 ANQGSEA. There are 13 residues in the CDR3. The CDR3 bases are TGCAGTTCTCAAGGGGCTGTCGGATATGGCTACACCTTC. Protein product: CSSQGAVGYGYTF.

In this sample, this clonotype turned up many times. CDR3 residues: CASSIGVHLSNQPQHF. The CDR3 nucleotides read TGTGCCAGTAGTATAGGAGTTCACCTTAGCAATCAGCCCCAGCATTTT. This sequence joins TRBV19 and TRBJ1-5; D unclear. The CDR3 runs 16 residues. V lost 1 base to trimming and J lost 0 bases, with 10 bases between them. Per germline, CDR1 LNHDA and CDR2 SQIVND (reference sequence).

This chain joins TRBV20-1 and TRBJ1-6; D is unclear. The germline V gene has CDR1 DFQATT and CDR2 SNEGSKA (reference sequence). The CDR3 length is 11 residues. V dropped 6 bases and J dropped 13 bases, with 13 bases sitting between them. The CDR3 sequence is CSASWAGPLHF. The CDR3 nucleotides are TGCAGTGCCTCCTGGGCTGGGCCCCTCCACTTT.

This clonotype occurred a few times. The chain combines TRBV20-1 with TRBJ1-5; D unresolved. The V gene's germline CDR1 is DFQATT and CDR2 SNEGSKA (reference sequence). The CDR3 consists of 12 residues. Trimming stripped 7 bases from V and 0 bases from J, with 7 bases between. The CDR3 spells CSVQDSNQPQHF. CDR3 DNA sequence: TGCAGTGTGCAAGATAGCAATCAGCCCCAGCATTTT.

Turning to this clonotype: It is likely a read error, because the conserved phenylalanine at the end of the CDR3 is missing. Because the CDR3's place on the DNA is in doubt, the DNA is left out and the CDR3 is given as listed by TCRdb. This sequence joins TRBV11-1 and TRBJ1-4; TRBD1 is taken as the D call from the table, unchecked against the DNA. The CDR3 spans 8 residues, counting both ends. Germline loops: CDR1 SGHAT, CDR2 FQDESV (reference sequence). CDR3 loop: CASSYWTG.

This clonotype was observed at least ten times. This chain joins TRBV4-1 and TRBJ2-7, with TRBD1 matching over 7 bases. J was trimmed by 4 bases and V by 4 bases; bases with no gene match: 7. The germline V gene has CDR1 MGHRA and CDR2 YSYEKL. This CDR3 spans 14 amino acids. The CDR3 protein is CASSPSQGLYEQYF. The DNA for the CDR3 is TGCGCCAGCAGCCCGTCACAGGGGCTGTACGAGCAGTACTTC.

Note on this clonotype: A read error may be the cause here, since a much bigger clone is one base away. CDR3 nucleotides: TGTGCCAGCAGCCCAGTGGCGGTTCAGCCCCTCCACTTT. Its translation is CASSPVAVQPLHF. The V gene is TRBV28, the J gene TRBJ1-6, with no clear D. This CDR3 is built from 13 residues. Looked up from germline, CDR1 is MDHEN and CDR2 is SYDVKM. V was clipped by 6 bases and J by 13 bases, with 16 bases between them.